This TCR beta chain was identified in a study of monozygotic twins with inflammatory bowel disease. Findings and caveats of the study: IBD-affected twins scored below their healthy co-twins in TCRbeta diversity (inverse Simpson).

Worth noting for this clonotype: Its antigen is unidentified.

This CDR3 comprises 16 residues. Germline CDR1 reads SGHRS; CDR2 reads YFSETQ. Total RNA, at roughly 3.5 ug, went into every TCR library. For every sample, eight separate reactions were used to make cDNA. The authors ran two nested PCRs of approximately 16 and 10 cycles on TCRalpha and TCRbeta cDNA. TCRdb processed the 5' RACE reads again and assigns one entry to each CDR3 protein, with no DNA. Recorded for this sample: 170,000 or so distinct CDR3 sequences. The clonotype originates from a human donor with ulcerative colitis or Crohn's disease, or a healthy co-twin of an affected twin (not recorded which). What was sequenced was blood. The rearrangement uses TRBV5-1 and TRBJ1-3. The CDR3 loop is CASSLEGRISGNTIYF.